These 8 T cell receptor beta chains came from one sample sequenced in a study of T cells in Graves' hyperthyroidism and ophthalmopathy. The investigators amplified TCR beta CDR3 regions from RNA transcripts. The HTBI primer set drove a first-round RT-PCR of the TCR CDR3. Each CDR3 protein gets one entry after TCRdb re-called the multiplex PCR reads with MiXCR. The sample lists under 350,000 distinct CDR3 sequences, over 15% occurring once. The sequenced sample consisted of blood. The receptors stem from a woman aged 45-65 years with Graves' hyperthyroidism.

This chain connects TRBV18 to TRBJ1-5; possible D gene TRBD1, 5 bases. The V end was cut by 5 bases, the J end by 3 bases, with 14 bases between. The CDR3 totals 15 residues. Germline V gives CDR1 KGHSH, CDR2 LQKENI. The chain's CDR3 is CASSSITGINQPQHF. In DNA, the CDR3 is TGTGCCAGCTCATCTATTACAGGTATCAATCAGCCCCAGCATTTT.

This clonotype was seen many times. The V call is TRBV28, the J call TRBJ1-2; TRBD1 matches 10 bases. The CDR3 runs to 15 residues. V dropped 5 bases and J dropped 7; count of bases not matched to a gene: 10. Germline V gene lookup returns CDR1 MDHEN and CDR2 SYDVKM. The CDR3 protein is CASSPVGQGVGGYTF. DNA of the CDR3: TGTGCCAGCAGTCCCGTTGGACAGGGGGTTGGTGGCTACACCTTC.

V usage is TRBV12-3 or TRBV12-4 and J usage is TRBJ2-3, with 10 bases lining up with TRBD2. The CDR3 is made up of 16 amino acids. V shed 2 bases, J shed 4 bases, and the junction held 6 bases outside the gene matches. Here the CDR3 reads CASSLRASGSADTQYF. The CDR3 nucleotides are TGTGCCAGCAGTTTAAGGGCTAGCGGGAGTGCAGATACGCAGTATTTT.

In its sample, this clonotype was seen many times. The chain joins TRBV11-1 to TRBJ2-1, with 11 bases that match TRBD1. CDR1 is SGHAT, CDR2 FQDESV, per germline (reference sequence). V lost 5 bases to trimming and J lost 7 bases; unmatched junction nucleotides: 7. This CDR3 region has 15 residues. The CDR3 loop is CASSHPGQGGNEQFF. The CDR3 DNA reads TGTGCCAGCAGCCATCCGGGACAGGGGGGTAATGAGCAGTTCTTC.

This clonotype came up a few times. The gene calls are TRBV6-1 and TRBJ1-2; 8 bases fit TRBD1. This CDR3 contains 12 residues. Unmatched junction bases numbered 3, after V lost 3 bases and J lost 9 bases. Germline V lookup: CDR1 MNHNS, CDR2 SASEGT. CDR3 nucleotide sequence: TGTGCCAGCAGTGAGACAGGGGACAGCTACACCTTC. Its protein is CASSETGDSYTF.

In its sample, this clonotype was seen many times. This chain uses TRBV2 with TRBJ2-1; no reliable D call. This CDR3 comprises 15 residues. Germline V CDR1 and CDR2: SNHLY, FYNNEI. Trimming took 5 bases from V and 3 from J, leaving 14 bases between them. As DNA, the CDR3 is TGTGCCAGCAGTCCGAGCCCGACGGGCTACAATGAGCAGTTCTTC. This codes for CASSPSPTGYNEQFF. The whole variable domain, filled in from reference TRBV2 and TRBJ2-1, reads EPEVTQTPSHQVTQMGQEVILRCVPISNHLYFYWYRQILGQKVEFLVSFYNNEISEKSEIFDDQFSVERPDGSNFTLKIRSTKLEDSAMYFCASSPSPTGYNEQFFGPGTRLTVL.

This clonotype has ten or more counts. V is TRBV2 and J is TRBJ1-1, with 10 bases aligning to TRBD1. The CDR3 runs to 14 residues. Germline values: CDR1 SNHLY, CDR2 FYNNEI. The ends lost 4 bases at V and 5 bases at J; junction bases unmatched: 4. The DNA of the CDR3 is TGTGCCAGCAGTGGACAGGGGGCAGGAACTGAAGCTTTCTTT. It yields the protein CASSGQGAGTEAFF.

This clonotype was picked up a small number of times. This sequence joins TRBV18 and TRBJ2-3; D is ambiguous. The germline CDR1 and CDR2 sequences are KGHSH and LQKENI. The CDR3 loop spans 15 amino acids. Between the trimmed V and J ends, which lost 0 bases and 1 base, there was a span of 8 bases. CDR3 coding DNA: TGTGCCAGCTCACCACCCGAGGCTGGCACAGATACGCAGTATTTT. As protein: CASSPPEAGTDTQYF.